These T cell receptor beta chains were read from a single sample in a study of T cell changes during pregnancy in multiple sclerosis. Clones were read by immunoSEQ multiplex PCR, and TCRdb kept only the in-frame ones, dropping some. The profile shows 40,000 to 55,000 clones, 85% to 95% of them singletons. The material sequenced was CD8+ T cells from peripheral blood mononuclear cells, taken in the first trimester of pregnancy. These receptors all come from a female donor with multiple sclerosis, enrolled in a pregnancy study. CDR3s include the opening cysteine and the closing phenylalanine or tryptophan. Each record gives: V gene, J gene, clone size, D gene, CDR3 DNA, CDR3 protein. The D gene is left open where the match is weak. Clone sizes are given selectively: once, few, many, or a class where the clone is expanded.

>TRBV5-4|TRBJ2-5|.|.
TGTGCCAGCAGCTTAAGGGGTCAAGAGACCCAGTACTTC
CASSLRGQETQYF
>TRBV4-1|TRBJ2-7|.|TRBD2
TGCGCCAGCAGCCACGGGACTAGCGGATCTTACGAGCAGTACTTC
CASSHGTSGSYEQYF
>TRBV7-8|TRBJ2-1|.|TRBD2
TGTGCCAGCAGCGCCCTAGCGGGGTACAATGAGCAGTTCTTC
CASSALAGYNEQFF
>TRBV27|TRBJ2-1|.|TRBD1
TGTGCCAGCAGTTGGGACAGGGGGAATGAGCAGTTCTTC
CASSWDRGNEQFF
>TRBV7-9|TRBJ1-2|few|.
TGTGCCAGCAGCTCCGGAGTCCCATCTAACTATGGCTACACCTTC
CASSSGVPSNYGYTF
>TRBV9|TRBJ2-6|once|.
TGTGCCAGCAGCGTAGACGACAGTTTAGGGGCCAACGTCCTGACTTTC
CASSVDDSLGANVLTF
>TRBV4-2|TRBJ1-6|.|.
TGTGCCAGCACCCCTGCAAAGGGCGCGGGAAATTCACCCCTCCACTTT
CASTPAKGAGNSPLHF
>TRBV7-9|TRBJ1-1|.|.
TGTGCCAGCAGTCTCCAGGGGTCGGGCACTGAAGCTTTCTTT
CASSLQGSGTEAFF
>TRBV7-6|TRBJ2-7|.|TRBD1
TGTGCCAGCAGCCCATCGACAGGGGGCGAGCAGTACTTC
CASSPSTGGEQYF
>TRBV29-1|TRBJ2-1|.|TRBD2
TGCAGCGTTACCAGCGGGGGGGCAGATGAGCAGTTCTTC
CSVTSGGADEQFF
>TRBV29-1|TRBJ2-7|.|TRBD1
TGCAGCGTTGAGAAAGGGACAGGGAGTAGCGAGCAGTACTTC
CSVEKGTGSSEQYF
>TRBV11-1|TRBJ1-1|.|.
TGTGCCAGCAGCCCCCTCGGGGGGGCCTTAGCGAACACTGAAGCTTTCTTT
CASSPLGGALANTEAFF
>TRBV25-1|TRBJ1-1|.|.
TGTGCCAGCAGTGGAGGATTTGGCACTGAAGCTTTCTTT
CASSGGFGTEAFF
>TRBV5-4|TRBJ2-7|.|.
TGTGCCAGCAGCTCCCTATTCGATCAGGGCTTAGAGCAGTACTTC
CASSSLFDQGLEQYF
>TRBV4-3|TRBJ2-7|.|.
TGCGCCAGCAGCCTGAGTCTCGATTCCTCCTACGAGCAGTACTTC
CASSLSLDSSYEQYF
>TRBV5-4|TRBJ1-2|.|TRBD1
TGTGCCAGCAGCTTCCAGGGGGCCGAATACGGCTACACCTTC
CASSFQGAEYGYTF
>TRBV5-4|TRBJ2-7|.|TRBD1
TGTGCCAGCAGCTTGACCGGACAGGGCCACGAGCAGTACTTC
CASSLTGQGHEQYF
>TRBV7-9|TRBJ2-1|.|TRBD2
TGTGCCAGCAGCCCCGGAGCGGGACGCAATGAGCAGTTCTTC
CASSPGAGRNEQFF
>TRBV6-4|TRBJ2-1|few|TRBD2
TGTGCCAGCAGTGACTCTCTCGAGCGGCGGGGGGCTCGAGAGCAGTTCTTC
CASSDSLERRGAREQFF
>TRBV27|TRBJ1-6|few|TRBD1
TGTGCCAGCAGTGGACAGGGCGCTTCACCCCTCCACTTT
CASSGQGASPLHF
>TRBV19|TRBJ2-1|.|.
TGTGCCAGTAGTAGAGGGGGGGTGCCATACAATGAGCAGTTCTTC
CASSRGGVPYNEQFF
>TRBV7-9|TRBJ1-5|.|TRBD1
TGTGCCAGCAGCTCCATCGTTCCCCCTAGGGGGACAGGGAGGCCCCAGCATTTT
CASSSIVPPRGTGRPQHF
>TRBV30|TRBJ1-5|.|TRBD1
TGTGCCTGGAGTTTGGGACAGGGCCGAGCGAAGCCCCAGCATTTT
CAWSLGQGRAKPQHF
>TRBV5-1|TRBJ2-7|.|.
TGCGCCAGCAGCTTGGACAGTCCCACCTACGAGCAGTACTTC
CASSLDSPTYEQYF
>TRBV29-1|TRBJ1-1|.|.
TGCAGCGTCCTGGACAGTGGGACTGAAGCTTTCTTT
CSVLDSGTEAFF
>TRBV5-1|TRBJ2-1|.|TRBD1
TGCGCCAGCAGCTCCTTTTTATCCTCCAGGGACAGGGGTTACAATGAGCAGTTCTTC
CASSSFLSSRDRGYNEQFF
>TRBV19|TRBJ1-1|.|.
TGTGCCAGTAGTAGCTACTATGAAGCTTTCTTT
CASSSYYEAFF
>TRBV7-9|TRBJ2-2|.|TRBD2
TGTGCCAGCAGCTTAGTGGGACTAGCGGAATACACCGGGGAGCTGTTTTTT
CASSLVGLAEYTGELFF
>TRBV11-2|TRBJ1-2|.|.
TGTGCCAGCAGCTCATTACTAGACCCCCACTATGGCTACACCTTC
CASSSLLDPHYGYTF
>TRBV29-1|TRBJ1-3|.|.
TGCAGCGCCTTAGTGGGCGCCTCTGGAAACACCATATATTTT
CSALVGASGNTIYF
>TRBV14|TRBJ2-2|.|TRBD2
TGTGCCAGCAGCCCTCGAGGACTAGCGGGAGTATTTTACACCGGGGAGCTGTTTTTT
CASSPRGLAGVFYTGELFF
>TRBV7-9|TRBJ2-3|.|.
TGTGCCAGCAGCCCCCCGGGTTCTAGCACAGATACGCAGTATTTT
CASSPPGSSTDTQYF
>TRBV4-1|TRBJ2-7|.|.
TGCGCCAGCAGCCGGGGGACACCAGCCACCTACGAGCAGTACTTC
CASSRGTPATYEQYF
>TRBV30|TRBJ1-1|.|TRBD1
TGTGCCTGGACCCAGGGGGCTCGGATCACTGAAGCTTTCTTT
CAWTQGARITEAFF
>TRBV27|TRBJ2-7|.|.
TGTGCCAGCACAACCTACCGGGGCGAGCAGTACTTC
CASTTYRGEQYF
>TRBV7-9|TRBJ1-1|.|.
TGTGCCAGCAGCGACGGGTCCTCGGGCACTGAAGCTTTCTTT
CASSDGSSGTEAFF
>TRBV7-6|TRBJ1-1|.|.
TGTGCCAGCAGCCACACAGGGCGGACTGAAGCTTTCTTT
CASSHTGRTEAFF
>TRBV19|TRBJ2-7|.|.
TGTGCCAGTAGTATAGGACAGGGAGGCGAGCAGTACTTC
CASSIGQGGEQYF
>TRBV18|TRBJ1-2|.|.
TGTGCCAGCTCACAATTCAACAGGGTTGGAGGCTACACCTTC
CASSQFNRVGGYTF
>TRBV14|TRBJ2-7|once|.
TGTGCCAGCAGCCCTCGGAGAGGCTACGAGCAGTACTTC
CASSPRRGYEQYF
>TRBV10-3|TRBJ1-1|.|.
TGTGCCATCAGTGAGTCGAAGAGCACTGAAGCTTTCTTT
CAISESKSTEAFF
>TRBV6-5|TRBJ2-7|.|TRBD2
TGTGCCAGCAGTTACTCCACCGGGACTAGGGGAGAGCAGTACTTC
CASSYSTGTRGEQYF
>TRBV19|TRBJ1-1|.|.
TGTGCCAGTCATGGAGGAAACACTGAAGCTTTCTTT
CASHGGNTEAFF
>TRBV4-2|TRBJ2-7|.|.
TGTGCCAGCAGCCAAGACGCTGCCACAGCCTCCTACGAGCAGTACTTC
CASSQDAATASYEQYF
>TRBV27|TRBJ1-5|.|.
TGTGCCAGCAGTTTCCACCTTTCGGAGCAGCCCCAGCATTTT
CASSFHLSEQPQHF
>TRBV6-1|TRBJ2-7|.|.
TGTGCCAGCAGTGAATTACACTACGAGCAGTACTTC
CASSELHYEQYF
>TRBV9|TRBJ1-4|.|TRBD1
TGTGCCAGCAGCCTCCGACAGGGCAGTGAAAAACTGTTTTTT
CASSLRQGSEKLFF
>TRBV27|TRBJ2-7|.|.
TGTGCCAGCAGTTTATCCGGGAACTCCTACGAGCAGTACTTC
CASSLSGNSYEQYF
>TRBV5-1|TRBJ2-1|.|.
TGCGCCAGCAGCTTACAGGGCCCCTACAATGAGCAGTTCTTC
CASSLQGPYNEQFF
>TRBV10-2|TRBJ2-3|.|TRBD2
TGCGCCAGCAGTGACCCTAGCGGGGGGTTGGCAGATACGCAGTATTTT
CASSDPSGGLADTQYF
>TRBV7-9|TRBJ2-7|.|.
TGTGCCAGCAGCTTAGACATGACCTACGAGCAGTACTTC
CASSLDMTYEQYF
>TRBV7-6|TRBJ2-2|.|TRBD2
TGTGCCAGCAGCCTCCCTAGGGCTAGCGGGGGCACCGGGGAGCTGTTTTTT
CASSLPRASGGTGELFF
>TRBV13|TRBJ1-1|.|.
TGTGCCAGCAGCACAACGGAAGATGGGGGGACTGAAGCTTTCTTT
CASSTTEDGGTEAFF
>TRBV9|TRBJ1-2|.|TRBD1
TGTGCCAGCAGCCCGGGGACAGGGGGCGTCTATGGCTACACCTTC
CASSPGTGGVYGYTF
>TRBV2|TRBJ2-7|once|.
TGTGCCAGCAGACAGGTACGGTCCTACGAGCAGTACTTC
CASRQVRSYEQYF